The 10 T cell receptor beta chains below were found in one sample sequenced in a study of T cells in Graves' hyperthyroidism and ophthalmopathy. RNA transcripts served as the template for amplifying TCR beta CDR3 regions. Researchers ran a first-round RT-PCR on the TCR CDR3 using the HTBI primer set. MiXCR, applied by TCRdb to the multiplex PCR reads, yields one record per CDR3 protein. The sample consists of around 690,000 distinct CDR3 sequences, roughly 17% of them appearing once. Sequencing used blood. These receptors were obtained from a man aged 50 to 60 with Graves' hyperthyroidism.

Ten or more counts support this clonotype. This chain links TRBV11-1 with TRBJ2-7; no clear D. Germline lookup yields CDR1 SGHAT and CDR2 FQDESV (reference sequence). CDR3 length: 15 residues. Trimming stripped 3 bases from V and 3 bases from J, with 15 bases between. This CDR3 is CASSFHEEGIYEQYF. In DNA form, the CDR3 reads TGTGCCAGCAGCTTTCATGAGGAAGGGATCTACGAGCAGTACTTC.

This clonotype was recorded at least ten times. V usage is TRBV6-2 or TRBV6-3 and J usage is TRBJ2-1; D may match TRBD1 or TRBD2 (5 bases each). This CDR3 comprises 15 residues. V was trimmed by 6 bases and J by 4 bases, leaving 16 bases between them. CDR1 and CDR2 (germline): MNHEY, SVGEGT. CDR3 sequence (DNA): TGTGCCAGCAGCTACCGATCTGGGGGTTACAATGAGCAGTTCTTC. This gives the protein CASSYRSGGYNEQFF.

This clonotype was observed a handful of times. This rearrangement joins TRBV6-1 to TRBJ2-1, with a possible D match to TRBD1 (6 bases). Trimming pared 5 bases from V and 3 bases from J, leaving 14 bases between. Germline V gives CDR1 MNHNS, CDR2 SASEGT. The CDR3 contains 15 residues. The CDR3 sequence is CASSPRQADYNEQFF. The CDR3 coding sequence is TGTGCCAGCAGTCCCCGACAGGCCGACTACAATGAGCAGTTCTTC.

This clonotype was recorded many times. The rearrangement uses TRBV30 and TRBJ2-1, with TRBD2 matching 7 bases. Germline values: CDR1 GTSNPN, CDR2 SVGIG (reference sequence). This CDR3 contains 13 residues. The V gene end was trimmed by 3 bases and the J gene end by 14 bases; junction bases not matched to a gene: 13. CDR3 protein: CAWRGGRLGGEFF. Written as DNA, the CDR3 is TGTGCCTGGAGGGGAGGGAGACTTGGGGGTGAGTTCTTC.

This clonotype has a single count. This clone may be a read error of a much larger clone one base away. The chain couples TRBV28 to TRBJ1-1; D ambiguous. The CDR3 loop spans 14 amino acids. V was cut by 6 bases and J by 9 bases, with 20 bases left in between. Germline V CDR1 and CDR2: MDHEN, SYDVKM. For the CDR3, the DNA is TGTGCCAGCAGAGACCCTACACAGCGACTTAAAGCTTTCTTT. Translating gives CASRDPTQRLKAFF.

This clonotype was counted many times. The rearrangement links TRBV12-3 or TRBV12-4 to TRBJ1-1; the match to TRBD1 covers 7 bases. The CDR3 covers 15 residues. Losses at the gene ends were 6 bases for V and 1 base for J; bases not matched to a gene: 8. CDR3 residues: CASSSTGQPNTEAFF. The CDR3 region has the DNA TGTGCCAGCAGCTCCACGGGACAGCCGAACACTGAAGCTTTCTTT.

Turning to this clonotype: A clone one base away is much larger, so this may be a read error. The chain links TRBV11-2 to TRBJ2-7; D not resolved. The CDR3 is 14 residues long. CDR1 is SGHAT and CDR2 is FQNNGV in the germline V gene. Between the trimmed V and J ends, which lost 5 bases and 2 bases, there was a span of 13 bases. CDR3 residues: CASSARPITYEQYF. Written as DNA, the CDR3 is TGTGCCAGCAGCGCCAGGCCGATAACCTACGAGCAGTACTTC.

The chain combines TRBV5-1 with TRBJ2-1; the D gene is possibly TRBD1 (6 bases). This CDR3 region has 15 residues. Between the trimmed V and J ends, which lost 5 bases and 4 bases, there was a span of 16 bases. Per germline, CDR1 SGHRS and CDR2 YFSETQ. The CDR3 nucleotides read TGCGCCAGCAGTTCATTAGGGACATCATACAATGAGCAGTTCTTC. This gives the protein CASSSLGTSYNEQFF.

The chain carries TRBV7-2 and TRBJ1-1; possibly TRBD1 for D (5 bases). Looked up from germline, CDR1 is SGHTA and CDR2 is FQGNSA. Trimming stripped 4 bases from V and 4 bases from J, with 16 bases between. The CDR3 extends over 15 amino acids. CDR3 loop: CASSSTQGSSTEAFF. The CDR3 DNA is TGTGCCAGCAGCTCTACCCAGGGTTCGAGCACTGAAGCTTTCTTT.

The J gene is TRBJ2-4, the V gene TRBV28; D is ambiguous. CDR1 and CDR2 (germline): MDHEN, SYDVKM. Trimming took off 10 bases at V and 0 bases at J, with 13 bases between the two ends. This CDR3 has 14 residues. CDR3 bases: TGTGCCACCACGACGGAGCTAGCCAAAAACATTCAGTACTTC. As protein: CATTTELAKNIQYF.